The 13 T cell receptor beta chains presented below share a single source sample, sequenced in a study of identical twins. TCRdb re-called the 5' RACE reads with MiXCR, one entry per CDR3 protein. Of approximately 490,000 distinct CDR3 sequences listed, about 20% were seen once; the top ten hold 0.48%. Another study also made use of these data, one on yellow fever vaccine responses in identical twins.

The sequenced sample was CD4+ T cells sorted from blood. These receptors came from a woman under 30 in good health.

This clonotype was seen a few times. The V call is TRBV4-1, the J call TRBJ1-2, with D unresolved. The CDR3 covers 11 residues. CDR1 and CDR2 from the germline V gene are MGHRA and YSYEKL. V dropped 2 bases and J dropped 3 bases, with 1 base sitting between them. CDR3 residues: CASSQHYGYTF. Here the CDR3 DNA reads TGCGCCAGCAGCCAACACTATGGCTACACCTTC.

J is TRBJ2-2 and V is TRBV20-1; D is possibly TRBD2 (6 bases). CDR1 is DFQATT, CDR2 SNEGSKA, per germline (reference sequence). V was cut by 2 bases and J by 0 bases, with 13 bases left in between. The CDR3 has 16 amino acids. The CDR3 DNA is TGCAGTGCTAGACTAGCGCGGGCTCCGAACACCGGGGAGCTGTTTTTT. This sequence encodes CSARLARAPNTGELFF.

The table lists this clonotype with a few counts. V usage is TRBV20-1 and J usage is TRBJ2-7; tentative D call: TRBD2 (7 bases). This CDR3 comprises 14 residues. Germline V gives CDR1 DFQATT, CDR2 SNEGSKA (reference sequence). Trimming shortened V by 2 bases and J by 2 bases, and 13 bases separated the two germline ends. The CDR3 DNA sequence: TGCAGTGCTAGAAAGGGGGAGGGTCCCTACGAGCAGTACTTC. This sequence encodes CSARKGEGPYEQYF.

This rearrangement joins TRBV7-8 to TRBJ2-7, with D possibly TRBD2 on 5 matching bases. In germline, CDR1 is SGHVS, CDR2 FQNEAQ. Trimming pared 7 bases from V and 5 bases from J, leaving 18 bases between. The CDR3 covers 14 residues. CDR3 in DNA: TGTGCCAGCACCACTGCAAAGCGGCCCAACGAGCAGTACTTC. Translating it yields CASTTAKRPNEQYF.

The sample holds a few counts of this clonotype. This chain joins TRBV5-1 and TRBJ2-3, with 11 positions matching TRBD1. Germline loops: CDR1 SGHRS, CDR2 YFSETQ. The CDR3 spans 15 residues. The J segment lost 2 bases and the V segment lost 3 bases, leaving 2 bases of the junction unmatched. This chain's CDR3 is CASSSGQGVTDTQYF. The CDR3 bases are TGCGCCAGCAGCTCGGGACAGGGGGTCACAGATACGCAGTATTTT.

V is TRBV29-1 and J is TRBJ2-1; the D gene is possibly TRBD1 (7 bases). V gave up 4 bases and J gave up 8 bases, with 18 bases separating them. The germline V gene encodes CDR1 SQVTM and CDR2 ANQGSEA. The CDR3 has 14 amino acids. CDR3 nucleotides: TGCAGCGTTGCCCAGGGGGGCTCGTGGCATGAGCAGTTCTTC. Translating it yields CSVAQGGSWHEQFF.

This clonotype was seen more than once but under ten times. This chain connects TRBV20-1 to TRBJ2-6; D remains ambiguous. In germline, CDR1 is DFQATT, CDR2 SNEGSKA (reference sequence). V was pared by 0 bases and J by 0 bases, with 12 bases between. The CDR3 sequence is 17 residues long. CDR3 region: CSARDTPLNSGANVLTF. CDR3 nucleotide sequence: TGCAGTGCTAGAGATACACCTCTGAACTCTGGGGCCAACGTCCTGACTTTC.

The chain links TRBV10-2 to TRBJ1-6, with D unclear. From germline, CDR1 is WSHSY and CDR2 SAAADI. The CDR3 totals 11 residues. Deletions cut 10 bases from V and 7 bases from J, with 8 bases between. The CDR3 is CATSDNSPLHF. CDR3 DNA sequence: TGCGCCACCAGCGACAATTCACCCCTCCACTTT.

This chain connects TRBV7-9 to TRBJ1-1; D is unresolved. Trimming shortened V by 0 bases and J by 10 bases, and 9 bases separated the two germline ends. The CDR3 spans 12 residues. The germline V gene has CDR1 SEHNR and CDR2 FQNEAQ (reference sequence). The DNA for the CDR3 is TGTGCCAGCAGCTTAGCTGTGGCAGTAGCTTTCTTT. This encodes CASSLAVAVAFF.

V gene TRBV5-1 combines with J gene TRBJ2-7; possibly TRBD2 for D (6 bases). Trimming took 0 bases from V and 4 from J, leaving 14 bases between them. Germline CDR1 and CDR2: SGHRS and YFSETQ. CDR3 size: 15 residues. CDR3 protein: CASSLEGTSFYEQYF. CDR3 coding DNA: TGCGCCAGCAGCTTGGAAGGTACTAGCTTTTACGAGCAGTACTTC. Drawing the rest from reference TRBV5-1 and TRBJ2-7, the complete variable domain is KAGVTQTPRYLIKTRGQQVTLSCSPISGHRSVSWYQQTPGQGLQFLFEYFSETQRNKGNFPGRFSGRQFSNSRSEMNVSTLELGDSALYLCASSLEGTSFYEQYFGPGTRLTVT.

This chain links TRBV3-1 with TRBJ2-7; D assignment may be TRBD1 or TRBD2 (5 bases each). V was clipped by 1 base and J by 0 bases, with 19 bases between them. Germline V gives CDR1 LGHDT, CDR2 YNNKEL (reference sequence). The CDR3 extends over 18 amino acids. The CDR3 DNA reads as TGTGCCAGCAGCCAAGGGTGGCCAGGGACCATCCCCTCCTACGAGCAGTACTTC. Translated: CASSQGWPGTIPSYEQYF.

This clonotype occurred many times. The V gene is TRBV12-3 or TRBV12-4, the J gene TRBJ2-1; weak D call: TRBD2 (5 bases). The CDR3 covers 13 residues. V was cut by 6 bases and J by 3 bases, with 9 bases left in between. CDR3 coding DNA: TGTGCCAGCAGCGGCCGGGACTACAATGAGCAGTTCTTC. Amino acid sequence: CASSGRDYNEQFF.

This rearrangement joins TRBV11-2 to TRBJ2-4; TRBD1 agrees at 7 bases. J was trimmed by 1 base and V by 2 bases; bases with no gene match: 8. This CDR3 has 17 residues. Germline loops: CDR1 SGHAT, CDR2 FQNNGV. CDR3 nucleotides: TGTGCCAGCAGCTTAATATACAGGGGTAGTGCCAAAAACATTCAGTACTTC. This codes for CASSLIYRGSAKNIQYF.